One and the same sample provided the 22 T cell receptor beta chains below, sequenced in a study of spatial heterogeneity in lung cancer. Overall study findings and caveats: The study found that expanded intratumoral alpha and beta TCR counts tracked tumor mutation counts.

No antigen has been assigned to these receptors. TCRdb itself ran the 5' RACE reads through MiXCR, one entry per CDR3 protein. Here the sample spans some 21,000 distinct CDR3 sequences, about 6.8% being singletons. This sample's time point: sample taken at primary tumor resection. Sequenced here: lung tumor tissue, sampled at surgery. The receptor source for this set is a male donor with early-stage non-small cell lung cancer.

This clonotype has at least ten counts. CDR3 region: CASRSAGTGRETQYF. As DNA, the CDR3 is TGTGCCAGCAGATCCGCCGGGACAGGTCGAGAGACCCAGTACTTC. The rearrangement uses TRBV27 and TRBJ2-5; the match to TRBD1 covers 8 bases. V lost 6 bases to trimming and J lost 4 bases; unmatched junction nucleotides: 10. The CDR3 has 15 amino acids. CDR1 is MNHEY, CDR2 SMNVEV, per germline (reference sequence).

This clonotype was counted ten times or more. The rearrangement links TRBV9 to TRBJ2-2; TRBD2 aligns across 7 bases. This CDR3 comprises 17 residues. Per germline, CDR1 SGDLS and CDR2 YYNGEE. The junction had 15 bases not matched to a gene; V was cut back by 3 bases and J by 7 bases. For the CDR3, the DNA is TGTGCCAGCAGCGAGACCCCTTACGCGGGAGACATCGGGGAGCTGTTTTTT. Its protein is CASSETPYAGDIGELFF. Using reference TRBV9 and TRBJ2-2 for the parts outside the CDR3, the full variable domain is DSGVTQTPKHLITATGQRVTLRCSPRSGDLSVYWYQQSLDQGLQFLIQYYNGEERAKGNILERFSAQQFPDLHSELNLSSLELGDSALYFCASSETPYAGDIGELFFGEGSRLTVL.

This clonotype was counted many times. A much larger clone differs from this one at a single base, so this may be a read error. CDR3 residues: CSAPEGTAKNVQYF. CDR3 sequence (DNA): TGCAGTGCTCCGGAGGGAACAGCCAAAAACGTTCAGTACTTC. This chain joins TRBV20-1 and TRBJ2-4; maybe TRBD2 (6 bases). The CDR3 spans 14 residues. Germline-derived CDR1 and CDR2 are DFQATT and SNEGSKA (reference sequence).

This clonotype occurred many times. The chain combines TRBV20-1 with TRBJ1-2, with D uncertain. Trimming left V 6 bases short and J 8 bases short, with 13 bases between. The CDR3 has 11 amino acids. Germline lookup yields CDR1 DFQATT and CDR2 SNEGSKA (reference sequence). CDR3 region: CSADGPGGYTF. The CDR3 DNA reads TGCAGTGCCGACGGCCCAGGAGGCTACACCTTC.

In its sample, this clonotype was seen a few times. V usage is TRBV7-3 and J usage is TRBJ2-5; D not resolved. V was cut by 2 bases and J by 2 bases, with 6 bases left in between. Germline loops: CDR1 SGHTA, CDR2 FQGTGA. The CDR3 loop spans 13 amino acids. The CDR3 region has the DNA TGTGCCAGCAGCTTAGACCCTCAAGAGACCCAGTACTTC. Translation: CASSLDPQETQYF. Full variable domain (outside the CDR3, taken from reference TRBV7-3 and TRBJ2-5): GAGVSQTPSNKVTEKGKYVELRCDPISGHTALYWYRQSLGQGPEFLIYFQGTGAADDSGLPNDRFFAVRPEGSVSTLKIQRTERGDSAVYLCASSLDPQETQYFGPGTRLLVL.

This clonotype was recorded many times. The rearrangement uses TRBV13 and TRBJ2-2; 8 nucleotides align to TRBD1. The CDR3 is made up of 16 amino acids. The ends lost 1 base at V and 3 bases at J; junction bases unmatched: 4. Germline V gene lookup returns CDR1 PRHDT and CDR2 FYEKMQ (reference sequence). The CDR3 region has the DNA TGTGCCAGCAGCTTAGAAGGGACAGGACACACCGGGGAGCTGTTTTTT. It codes for CASSLEGTGHTGELFF.

The chain is built from TRBV23-1 and TRBJ2-4; D is uncertain. TRBV23-1 is an ORF, with its function uncertain. The CDR3 has 15 residues. With 7 bases removed from V and 4 bases from J, the gap between germline ends came to 17 bases. The CDR3 region is CASKVKENSKNIQYF. The CDR3 nucleotides read TGCGCCAGCAAAGTGAAGGAGAACTCTAAAAACATTCAGTACTTC.

This clonotype was seen at least ten times. This chain connects TRBV11-2 to TRBJ2-1; TRBD2 aligns across 10 bases. Germline V CDR1 and CDR2: SGHAT, FQNNGV. This CDR3 is 14 amino acids long. Trimming removed 5 bases from V and 10 bases from J; junction bases left unmatched: 8. CDR3 sequence (DNA): TGTGCCAGCAGCCCAGTAGCGGGAGGCAACGAGCAGTTCTTC. Encoded protein: CASSPVAGGNEQFF.

V is TRBV7-2 and J is TRBJ1-3; D gene uncertain. Germline V gene data show CDR1 as SGHTA and CDR2 as FQGNSA. Deletions cut 1 base from V and 0 bases from J, with 4 bases between. The CDR3 is 14 amino acids. CDR3 in DNA: TGTGCCAGCAGCTTAGGTCCCTCTGGAAACACCATATATTTT. It translates to CASSLGPSGNTIYF.

This clonotype was counted many times. V gene TRBV6-5 combines with J gene TRBJ2-7, with 10 bases identical to TRBD2. V lost 5 bases, J lost 7 bases, and 2 bases stayed unmatched. CDR1 and CDR2 from the germline V gene are MNHEY and SVGAGI. This CDR3 spans 12 amino acids. This CDR3 is CASSSGGGEQYF. CDR3 bases: TGTGCCAGCAGTAGCGGGGGGGGGGAGCAGTACTTC.

This clonotype was observed many times. The J gene is TRBJ2-7, the V gene TRBV4-1, with a possible D match to TRBD1 (6 bases). The V end was cut by 4 bases, the J end by 2 bases, with 12 bases between. The CDR3 consists of 14 residues. Germline CDR1 MGHRA, CDR2 YSYEKL. The CDR3 reads CASSPTWTAYEQYF. CDR3 coding DNA: TGCGCCAGCAGCCCCACCTGGACAGCCTACGAGCAGTACTTC.

This clonotype has more than one count but fewer than ten. This chain links TRBV12-3 or TRBV12-4 with TRBJ1-5; TRBD1 is a possible D gene (6 bases). The CDR3 runs to 14 residues. The V gene lost 6 bases and the J gene lost 7 bases, with 16 bases spanning the gap. The CDR3 coding sequence is TGTGCCAGCAGCAGGGGTCTAGGGGAACAGCCCCAGCATTTT. Its translation: CASSRGLGEQPQHF.

This clonotype was counted many times. The genes are TRBV5-1 and TRBJ2-7; 12 positions match TRBD1. The germline V gene has CDR1 SGHRS and CDR2 YFSETQ. Unmatched junction bases numbered 6, after V lost 0 bases and J lost 8 bases. CDR3 length: 15 amino acids. CDR3: CASSLAGTGGYKQYF. The CDR3 bases are TGCGCCAGCAGCTTGGCCGGGACAGGGGGCTATAAGCAGTACTTC.

At least ten counts were recorded for this clonotype. The chain employs TRBV20-1 and TRBJ1-1, with TRBD1 as a possible D gene (5 bases). The germline V gene encodes CDR1 DFQATT and CDR2 SNEGSKA (reference sequence). CDR3 length: 12 amino acids. V was pared by 5 bases and J by 3 bases, with 10 bases between. CDR3 coding DNA: TGCAGTGCTTCTGGGGGGTACACTGAAGCTTTCTTT. This encodes CSASGGYTEAFF.

There are many counts of this clonotype. V and J are TRBV7-6 and TRBJ2-3, with D possibly being TRBD2 (6 bases). The V and J ends lost 6 bases and 4 bases respectively, with 20 bases between them. The CDR3 spans 16 residues. Germline V gives CDR1 SGHVS, CDR2 FNYEAQ. The CDR3 DNA sequence: TGTGCCAGCAGGGCGTTGGCGGGGACGGGCGCAGATACGCAGTATTTT. Its protein product is CASRALAGTGADTQYF.

There are many counts of this clonotype. The genes are TRBV6-1 and TRBJ1-5; D is unclear. The CDR3 totals 13 residues. Looked up from germline, CDR1 is MNHNS and CDR2 is SASEGT. Trimming shortened V by 6 bases and J by 6 bases, and 12 bases separated the two germline ends. CDR3 sequence (DNA): TGTGCCAGCAGCCCGTTCGTGAGTCAGCCCCAGCATTTT. Amino acids: CASSPFVSQPQHF.

Remarks on this clonotype: This could be a read error, since a much larger clone is one nucleotide away. V and J are TRBV20-1 and TRBJ1-5, with 11 bases lining up with TRBD1. This CDR3 has 14 residues. From germline, CDR1 is DFQATT and CDR2 SNEGSKA (reference sequence). CDR3 sequence reads: CSAGGTGGTQPRHF. CDR3 DNA sequence: TGCAGTGCGGGAGGGACAGGGGGTACTCAGCCCCGGCATTTT.

At least ten counts were recorded for this clonotype. The DNA of the CDR3 is TGTGCCAGCAGCCTACAGGGGGCTGTTGAGCAGTTCTTC. Its protein is CASSLQGAVEQFF. The chain employs TRBV5-6 and TRBJ2-1; TRBD1 matches 9 bases. V was pared by 4 bases and J by 9 bases, with 5 bases of the junction left unmatched. In germline, CDR1 is SGHDT, CDR2 YYEEEE. This CDR3 region has 13 residues.

The table lists this clonotype with many counts. The chain employs TRBV2 and TRBJ1-1, with D possibly being TRBD1 (5 bases). The CDR3 is made up of 14 amino acids. From germline, CDR1 is SNHLY and CDR2 FYNNEI. V was clipped by 8 bases and J by 0 bases, with 13 bases between them. The CDR3 bases are TGTGCCAGCGAGAGGGCAGGGATGAACACTGAAGCTTTCTTT. This encodes CASERAGMNTEAFF.

This clonotype is labeled medium-sized. The V gene is TRBV20-1, the J gene TRBJ2-7, with 7 bases matching TRBD1. The germline gives CDR1 DFQATT, CDR2 SNEGSKA (reference sequence). CDR3 size: 13 residues. In DNA, the CDR3 is TGCAGCACCGACAGGGCACCTTCCTACGAGCAGTACTTC. Amino acid sequence: CSTDRAPSYEQYF.

This clonotype has a count of ten or more. The chain recombines TRBV20-1 with TRBJ2-7; TRBD1 is a possible D gene (6 bases). The CDR3 is 12 amino acids. V dropped 6 bases and J dropped 5 bases, with 14 bases sitting between them. Germline V gene lookup returns CDR1 DFQATT and CDR2 SNEGSKA (reference sequence). The CDR3 bases are TGCAGTGCCGACCAGGGGTGGAACGAGCAGTACTTC. Amino acid sequence: CSADQGWNEQYF.

This clonotype occurred many times. This chain links TRBV28 with TRBJ2-5; D is unclear. This CDR3 spans 14 amino acids. Trimming cost V 5 bases and J 7 bases, with 17 bases left between them. Germline V gives CDR1 MDHEN, CDR2 SYDVKM. CDR3 region: CASSPWVSGGTQYF. CDR3 nucleotides: TGTGCCAGCAGTCCCTGGGTCTCCGGCGGGACCCAGTACTTC.